Below, 32 T cell receptor beta chains from the same sample are listed, as sequenced in a study of T cell repertoires in cytomegalovirus infection. MiXCR, applied by TCRdb to the reads, yields one record per CDR3 protein. Among some 220,000 distinct CDR3 sequences listed, 10% to 15% were seen once. Sequencing was carried out using PBMCs. All receptors derive from a human donor in good health (CMV status not recorded). Some clones in this sample may be carry-over from other donors' samples.

This clonotype was counted between two and nine times. This rearrangement joins TRBV20-1 to TRBJ2-1; the match to TRBD1 covers 9 bases. CDR3 length: 15 amino acids. J was trimmed by 1 base and V by 5 bases; bases with no gene match: 6. CDR1 and CDR2 (germline): DFQATT, SNEGSKA (reference sequence). The CDR3 coding sequence is TGCAGTGCTCACCCCGGGACAGGGTCCTACAATGAGCAGTTCTTC. Translated, it gives CSAHPGTGSYNEQFF.

This clonotype was seen only a few times. The chain joins TRBV5-1 to TRBJ2-1; possibly TRBD1 for D (6 bases). Germline CDR1 and CDR2: SGHRS and YFSETQ. The CDR3 has 13 amino acids. V lost 7 bases to trimming and J lost 0 bases, with 8 bases between them. In DNA, the CDR3 is TGCGCCAGCGGACAGAGCTCCTACAATGAGCAGTTCTTC. As protein: CASGQSSYNEQFF.

The V gene is TRBV29-1, the J gene TRBJ1-2; D unclear. Germline V CDR1 and CDR2: SQVTM, ANQGSEA. The CDR3 runs to 12 residues. In nucleotides, the CDR3 is TGCACCGCTGGGAACAGCGACTATGGCTACACCTTC. Its translation is CTAGNSDYGYTF. Supplemented by reference TRBV29-1 and TRBJ1-2, the full variable domain reads SAVISQKPSRDICQRGTSLTIQCQVDSQVTMMFWYRQQPGQSLTLIATANQGSEATYESGFVIDKFPISRPNLTFSTLTVSNMSPEDSSIYLCTAGNSDYGYTFGSGTRLTVV.

This clonotype has a count of ten or more. The CDR3 protein is CASSLRWGQDEPQHF. The CDR3 DNA sequence: TGTGCCAGCAGCTTAAGGTGGGGGCAGGACGAGCCCCAGCATTTT. This chain links TRBV7-2 with TRBJ1-5, with D perhaps matching TRBD1 (6 bases). Germline values: CDR1 SGHTA, CDR2 FQGNSA. The V end was cut by 2 bases, the J end by 8 bases, with 16 bases between. The CDR3 loop spans 15 amino acids. Filled out from reference TRBV7-2 and TRBJ1-5, the complete variable domain reads GAGVSQSPSNKVTEKGKDVELRCDPISGHTALYWYRQSLGQGLEFLIYFQGNSAPDKSGLPSDRFSAERTGGSVSTLTIQRTQQEDSAVYLCASSLRWGQDEPQHFGDGTRLSIL.

This sequence joins TRBV19 and TRBJ1-1; D remains unclear. This CDR3 is 11 amino acids long. V lost 10 bases to trimming and J lost 6 bases, with 12 bases between them. Germline-derived CDR1 and CDR2 are LNHDA and SQIVND (reference sequence). The chain's CDR3 is CATSADPEAFF. The CDR3 coding sequence is TGTGCCACCAGTGCGGATCCTGAAGCTTTCTTT.

This clonotype has at least ten counts. The rearrangement uses TRBV6-2 or TRBV6-3 and TRBJ2-4; tentative D call: TRBD1 (7 bases). Germline lookup yields CDR1 MNHEY and CDR2 SVGEGT. The CDR3 contains 15 residues. V gave up 5 bases and J gave up 10 bases, with 21 bases separating them. CDR3 nucleotide sequence: TGTGCCAGCAGTCCCTCAGGAGGGGGCTTAGGGATTCAGTACTTC. Its protein is CASSPSGGGLGIQYF.

A few counts support this clonotype. The chain employs TRBV25-1 and TRBJ1-2; the D gene is possibly TRBD1 (5 bases). The V gene lost 2 bases and the J gene lost 7 bases, with 14 bases spanning the gap. This CDR3 comprises 14 residues. From germline, CDR1 is MGHDK and CDR2 SYGVNS. CDR3 loop: CASSEAGPYRGYTF. In nucleotides, the CDR3 is TGTGCCAGCAGTGAAGCAGGGCCCTATCGTGGCTACACCTTC.

This clonotype was seen at least ten times. The genes are TRBV7-2 and TRBJ2-5; D is possibly TRBD1 (5 bases). This CDR3 has 14 residues. Trimming cost V 2 bases and J 1 base, with 8 bases left between them. Germline V gene data show CDR1 as SGHTA and CDR2 as FQGNSA. CDR3 in amino acids: CASSLPGIQETQYF. The CDR3 nucleotides read TGTGCCAGCAGCTTACCAGGGATCCAAGAGACCCAGTACTTC.

This clonotype came up many times. The rearrangement links TRBV7-2 to TRBJ2-1, with 12 positions matching TRBD1. The CDR3 contains 15 residues. Germline lookup yields CDR1 SGHTA and CDR2 FQGNSA. Trimming removed 1 base from V and 9 bases from J; junction bases left unmatched: 4. The CDR3 DNA follows: TGTGCCAGCAGCTTAGGAGGGACAGGGGGCACTGAGCAGTTCTTC. Amino acids: CASSLGGTGGTEQFF.

This clonotype has ten or more counts. The chain links TRBV11-3 to TRBJ2-3; the match to TRBD2 covers 8 bases. The V gene end was trimmed by 5 bases and the J gene end by 3 bases; junction bases not matched to a gene: 7. The CDR3 covers 15 residues. In germline, CDR1 is SGHNT, CDR2 YENEEA. The DNA of the CDR3 is TGTGCCAGCAGCCGGGGGGGAACCAGGACAGATACGCAGTATTTT. The encoded protein is CASSRGGTRTDTQYF.

The chain joins TRBV20-1 to TRBJ2-3; 9 bases match TRBD2. Losses at the gene ends were 0 bases for V and 7 bases for J; bases not matched to a gene: 8. Germline-derived CDR1 and CDR2 are DFQATT and SNEGSKA (reference sequence). The CDR3 length is 15 residues. The CDR3 here is CSARDPAGGGYTQYF. The CDR3 DNA is TGCAGTGCTAGAGATCCAGCGGGAGGAGGGTATACGCAGTATTTT.

This clonotype was detected ten times or more. The chain is built from TRBV28 and TRBJ2-2; D is undetermined. Trimming left V 3 bases short and J 0 bases short, with 5 bases between. CDR1 is MDHEN and CDR2 is SYDVKM in the germline V gene. This CDR3 has 14 amino acids. This CDR3 is CASSFTPNTGELFF. As DNA, the CDR3 is TGTGCCAGCAGTTTCACCCCGAACACCGGGGAGCTGTTTTTT. Full variable domain (outside the CDR3, taken from reference TRBV28 and TRBJ2-2): DVKVTQSSRYLVKRTGEKVFLECVQDMDHENMFWYRQDPGLGLRLIYFSYDVKMKEKGDIPEGYSVSREKKERFSLILESASTNQTSMYLCASSFTPNTGELFFGEGSRLTVL.

This clonotype was detected only a few times. This chain links TRBV5-4 with TRBJ2-1; possibly TRBD2 for D (6 bases). The CDR3 covers 15 residues. Between the trimmed V and J ends, which lost 6 bases and 5 bases, there was a span of 18 bases. Germline V lookup: CDR1 SGHNT, CDR2 YYREEE (reference sequence). In DNA form, the CDR3 reads TGTGCCAGCACCTCGGAGGGAGGCCACAACAATGAGCAGTTCTTC. Protein sequence: CASTSEGGHNNEQFF.

In this sample, this clonotype turned up many times. The chain uses TRBV20-1 and TRBJ1-5; the D gene is possibly TRBD1 (6 bases). This CDR3 has 16 residues. V lost 6 bases to trimming and J lost 2 bases, with 20 bases between them. Germline V lookup: CDR1 DFQATT, CDR2 SNEGSKA (reference sequence). The CDR3 DNA is TGCAGTGCCCGCCGAGGGGGGCAACTAGGCAATCAGCCCCAGCATTTT. It is translated as CSARRGGQLGNQPQHF.

The rearrangement links TRBV7-4 to TRBJ1-1, with TRBD1 as a possible D gene (6 bases). This CDR3 has 18 residues. V lost 1 base, J lost 0 bases, and 18 bases lay in between. The V gene's germline CDR1 is SGHVT and CDR2 SQSDAQ. CDR3 sequence: CASSLGTQYRAMNTEAFF. The CDR3 DNA is TGTGCCAGCAGCTTAGGGACACAATACAGGGCCATGAACACTGAAGCTTTCTTT.

Many counts were recorded for this clonotype. The chain carries TRBV7-2 and TRBJ1-5, with D uncertain. Trimming removed 4 bases at V and 1 base at J, with 14 bases between. The CDR3 contains 16 residues. Looked up from germline, CDR1 is SGHTA and CDR2 is FQGNSA. DNA for the CDR3: TGTGCCAGCAGCTCCGGGGTGGGGAAAAGCAATCAGCCCCAGCATTTT. This encodes CASSSGVGKSNQPQHF.

V and J are TRBV7-7 and TRBJ2-1; no definite D call. The CDR3 spans 16 residues. V gave up 9 bases and J gave up 2 bases, with 20 bases separating them. In germline, CDR1 is SSHAT, CDR2 FNYEAQ (reference sequence). The CDR3 DNA is TGTGCCAGTCCGCCCCACCAGCTTACAACCTACAATGAGCAGTTCTTC. Its translation: CASPPHQLTTYNEQFF.

The genes are TRBV2 and TRBJ2-5; TRBD2 matches at 11 bases. Germline CDR1 is SNHLY and CDR2 is FYNNEI. V gave up 3 bases and J gave up 4 bases; unmatched junction bases: 7. The CDR3 runs 16 residues. The CDR3 region is CASSDGLAGGTETQYF. The CDR3 DNA reads TGTGCCAGCAGTGATGGGCTAGCGGGGGGCACAGAGACCCAGTACTTC.

This CDR3 reads CSVVRSRGNEQYF. DNA of the CDR3: TGCAGCGTTGTTAGGTCCAGGGGCAACGAGCAGTACTTC. The rearrangement links TRBV29-1 to TRBJ2-7; D may be TRBD1 (6 bases). The CDR3 extends over 13 amino acids. Germline loops: CDR1 SQVTM, CDR2 ANQGSEA. V lost 4 bases and J lost 5, with 15 bases in between.

This clonotype came up many times. For the CDR3, the DNA is TGTGCCAGCAGCCCACGGGGCGGGGGTCTCCGGGAGCAGTTCTTC. It specifies CASSPRGGGLREQFF. The rearrangement uses TRBV7-2 and TRBJ2-1; 7 nucleotides agree with TRBD2. CDR3 length: 15 amino acids. CDR1 SGHTA and CDR2 FQGNSA come from the germline V gene. Trimming took 5 bases from V and 10 from J; bases not matched to a gene: 14.

Many counts were recorded for this clonotype. The CDR3 here is CASSGARTDTQYF. The CDR3, as DNA: TGTGCCAGCAGCGGGGCCCGCACAGATACGCAGTATTTT. The V gene is TRBV7-3, the J gene TRBJ2-3; the D gene is possibly TRBD1 (5 bases). Germline CDR1 reads SGHTA; CDR2 reads FQGTGA. The CDR3 runs to 13 residues. V lost 5 bases and J 1 base, leaving 7 bases between the germline ends.

The V call is TRBV27, the J call TRBJ2-1; a possible D gene is TRBD1 (5 bases). This CDR3 spans 16 amino acids. V was shortened by 3 bases and J by 0 bases, with 12 bases between the two germline ends. In germline, CDR1 is MNHEY, CDR2 SMNVEV (reference sequence). The DNA for the CDR3 is TGTGCCAGCAGTTTGGGGCGGATGAGCTCCTACAATGAGCAGTTCTTC. Its protein product is CASSLGRMSSYNEQFF.

V and J are TRBV19 and TRBJ1-3; D ambiguous. The ends were cut back, 6 bases at V and 0 bases at J, with 6 bases in the middle. CDR3 length: 13 residues. Germline loops: CDR1 LNHDA, CDR2 SQIVND (reference sequence). The CDR3 sequence is CASSLSSGNTIYF. DNA for the CDR3: TGTGCCAGTAGCCTCAGCTCTGGAAACACCATATATTTT.

The V call is TRBV10-2, the J call TRBJ1-1; D is unclear. Germline CDR1 and CDR2: WSHSY and SAAADI. This CDR3 has 16 residues. V dropped 6 bases and J dropped 5 bases, with 22 bases sitting between them. CDR3 protein: CASSALAEMSGTEAFF. In DNA form, the CDR3 reads TGCGCCAGCAGCGCCTTGGCGGAGATGTCTGGTACTGAAGCTTTCTTT.

In this sample, this clonotype turned up a few times. The chain employs TRBV19 and TRBJ1-5; 7 nucleotides match TRBD1. This CDR3 is 14 amino acids long. After removal of 3 bases from V and 4 bases from J, the junction contained 3 bases not matched to a gene. Per the germline V gene, CDR1 is LNHDA and CDR2 is SQIVND (reference sequence). The CDR3, as DNA: TGTGCCAGTAGTATGAACAGGGGAAATCAGCCCCAGCATTTT. Its protein is CASSMNRGNQPQHF. Filled out from reference TRBV19 and TRBJ1-5, the complete variable domain reads DGGITQSPKYLFRKEGQNVTLSCEQNLNHDAMYWYRQDPGQGLRLIYYSQIVNDFQKGDIAEGYSVSREKKESFPLTVTSAQKNPTAFYLCASSMNRGNQPQHFGDGTRLSIL.

This clonotype was seen many times. The chain combines TRBV2 with TRBJ2-2; 7 nucleotides match TRBD1. The CDR3 has 14 residues. The trim removed 7 bases at V and 7 bases at J, leaving 9 bases unmatched. Germline lookup yields CDR1 SNHLY and CDR2 FYNNEI. The CDR3 nucleotides read TGTGCCAGCAATCACGACAGGGTTAACGGGGAGCTGTTTTTT. Its translation: CASNHDRVNGELFF.

The rearrangement joins TRBV6-1 to TRBJ2-2, with D tentatively TRBD1 (6 bases). Germline-derived CDR1 and CDR2 are MNHNS and SASEGT. The CDR3 runs to 14 residues. Deletions cut 5 bases from V and 4 bases from J, with 11 bases between. The CDR3 coding sequence is TGTGCCAGCAGTCTCCAGGGGAGCACCGGGGAGCTGTTTTTT. It specifies CASSLQGSTGELFF.

This clonotype was recorded many times. The chain combines TRBV28 with TRBJ1-4; unclear D gene. Trimming removed 7 bases from V and 4 bases from J, with 4 bases in between. The CDR3 is made up of 11 amino acids. The germline V gene encodes CDR1 MDHEN and CDR2 SYDVKM. CDR3 loop: CASINNEKLFF. The CDR3 bases are TGTGCCAGCATCAATAATGAAAAACTGTTTTTT.

This clonotype has at least ten counts. The V gene is TRBV7-2, the J gene TRBJ1-5; 8 bases agree with TRBD1. V lost 4 bases to trimming and J lost 3 bases; unmatched junction nucleotides: 5. Germline V gene sequence: CDR1 SGHTA, CDR2 FQGNSA. This CDR3 comprises 15 residues. The CDR3 region is CASSSQTGANQPQHF. CDR3 bases: TGTGCCAGCAGCTCCCAGACAGGGGCCAATCAGCCCCAGCATTTT.

This clonotype occurred a few times. This chain joins TRBV9 and TRBJ2-3; D is unresolved. V was cut by 0 bases and J by 2 bases, with 4 bases left in between. The CDR3 has 13 residues. CDR1 is SGDLS, CDR2 YYNGEE, per germline. Written as DNA, the CDR3 is TGTGCCAGCAGCGTAGTCCCCACAGATACGCAGTATTTT. Amino acids: CASSVVPTDTQYF. The full variable domain, completed using reference TRBV9 and TRBJ2-3, is DSGVTQTPKHLITATGQRVTLRCSPRSGDLSVYWYQQSLDQGLQFLIQYYNGEERAKGNILERFSAQQFPDLHSELNLSSLELGDSALYFCASSVVPTDTQYFGPGTRLTVL.

The rearrangement joins TRBV6-5 to TRBJ2-2; D is uncertain. This CDR3 has 17 residues. CDR1 is MNHEY, CDR2 SVGAGI, per germline. V dropped 2 bases and J dropped 0 bases, with 13 bases sitting between them. CDR3 sequence reads: CASSYRAGEANTGELFF. CDR3 nucleotide sequence: TGTGCCAGCAGTTACCGGGCAGGCGAAGCGAACACCGGGGAGCTGTTTTTT.

The table lists this clonotype with many counts. The CDR3 nucleotides are TGTGCCAGCAGCTTAGAGACAGACACTGAAGCTTTCTTT. The encoded protein is CASSLETDTEAFF. The rearrangement links TRBV7-2 to TRBJ1-1; a weak D match, TRBD1 (5 bases). In germline, CDR1 is SGHTA, CDR2 FQGNSA. Trimming took off 1 base at V and 3 bases at J, with 6 bases between the two ends. This CDR3 spans 13 amino acids.